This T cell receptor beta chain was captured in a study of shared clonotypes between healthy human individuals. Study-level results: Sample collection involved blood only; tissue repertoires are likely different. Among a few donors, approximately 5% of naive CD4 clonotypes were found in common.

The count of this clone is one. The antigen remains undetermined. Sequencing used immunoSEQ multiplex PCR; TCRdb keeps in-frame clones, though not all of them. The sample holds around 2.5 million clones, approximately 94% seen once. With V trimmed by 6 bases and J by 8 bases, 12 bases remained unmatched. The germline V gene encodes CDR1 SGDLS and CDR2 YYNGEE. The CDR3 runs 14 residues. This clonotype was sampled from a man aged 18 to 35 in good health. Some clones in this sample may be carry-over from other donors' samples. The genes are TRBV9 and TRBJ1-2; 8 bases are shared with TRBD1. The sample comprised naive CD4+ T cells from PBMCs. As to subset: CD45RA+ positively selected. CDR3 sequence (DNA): TGTGCCAGCACCAGGGGGCGAACTACGGAGGGCTACACCTTC. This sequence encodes CASTRGRTTEGYTF.